A single sample gave rise to the 17 T cell receptor beta chains below, sequenced in a study of T cell responses to AZD1222 COVID-19 vaccine. Here immunoSEQ multiplex PCR was the method, and the copy in TCRdb shows in-frame clones only, minus some. This sample has 100,000 to 150,000 clones, with 85% to 90% found just once. The sample in question was peripheral blood, obtained on day 0 of AZD1222 vaccination. The receptors originated from an adult in good health.

The chain couples TRBV7-2 to TRBJ2-4; 7 bases fit TRBD1. The germline CDR1 and CDR2 sequences are SGHTA and FQGNSA. The CDR3 totals 13 residues. V shed 4 bases, J shed 13 bases, and the junction held 10 bases outside the gene matches. CDR3 DNA: TGTGCCAGCAGCTCAAACCCCCGGACAGGCCAGTACTTC. Its translation is CASSSNPRTGQYF.

The chain carries TRBV2 and TRBJ1-2; weak D call: TRBD1 (6 bases). This CDR3 contains 11 residues. Germline CDR1 and CDR2: SNHLY and FYNNEI. V gave up 10 bases and J gave up 4 bases, with 10 bases separating them. This CDR3 reads CANPTGYGYTF. Here the CDR3 DNA reads TGTGCCAACCCGACAGGCTATGGCTACACCTTC.

CDR3 amino acids: CASSFRRLRGTEAFF. In DNA form, the CDR3 reads TGTGCCAGCAGCTTCCGACGCCTACGGGGCACTGAAGCTTTCTTT. The chain carries TRBV5-6 and TRBJ1-1; no reliable D call. Trimming pared 2 bases from V and 4 bases from J, leaving 15 bases between. CDR1 SGHDT and CDR2 YYEEEE come from the germline V gene. CDR3 length: 15 residues. The full variable domain, completed using reference TRBV5-6 and TRBJ1-1, is DAGVTQSPTHLIKTRGQQVTLRCSPKSGHDTVSWYQQALGQGPQFIFQYYEEEERQRGNFPDRFSGHQFPNYSSELNVNALLLGDSALYLCASSFRRLRGTEAFFGQGTRLTVV.

This clone came up a few times. The V call is TRBV5-1, the J call TRBJ1-1; D gene uncertain. Germline CDR1 is SGHRS and CDR2 is YFSETQ. Deletions cut 3 bases from V and 0 bases from J, with 9 bases between. This CDR3 has 14 amino acids. The CDR3 sequence is CASSSLDVNTEAFF. CDR3 DNA sequence: TGCGCCAGCAGCTCCCTGGATGTGAACACTGAAGCTTTCTTT.

The chain carries TRBV10-1 and TRBJ2-5, with 9 bases fitting TRBD1. Germline V gene lookup returns CDR1 WNHNN and CDR2 SYGVQD (reference sequence). The length of the CDR3 is 16 residues. The V segment lost 0 bases and the J segment 5 bases; nucleotides outside the gene matches: 7. CDR3 in amino acids: CASSESKQGARETQYF. In nucleotides, the CDR3 is TGCGCCAGCAGTGAGTCGAAACAGGGGGCCCGGGAGACCCAGTACTTC.

This chain connects TRBV5-1 to TRBJ1-1; possibly TRBD1 for D (6 bases). The V and J ends lost 0 bases and 0 bases respectively, with 12 bases between them. The CDR3 is 16 residues long. Germline V gives CDR1 SGHRS, CDR2 YFSETQ. This CDR3 is CASSLGAGVMNTEAFF. The CDR3 DNA sequence: TGCGCCAGCAGCTTGGGGGCAGGGGTGATGAACACTGAAGCTTTCTTT.

V and J are TRBV9 and TRBJ2-4; D is unresolved. There are 15 residues in the CDR3. The germline gives CDR1 SGDLS, CDR2 YYNGEE. V shed 4 bases and J shed 4 bases, with 15 bases lying between them. The chain's CDR3 is CASSSAESVKNIQYF. In nucleotides, the CDR3 is TGTGCCAGCAGCTCAGCCGAAAGCGTAAAAAACATTCAGTACTTC.

This CDR3 is CASSQDGRGQPQHF. DNA of the CDR3: TGCGCCAGCAGCCAAGATGGGAGGGGACAGCCCCAGCATTTT. The V and J genes are TRBV4-3 and TRBJ1-5, with D possibly matching TRBD1 (5 bases). Trimming removed 0 bases at V and 7 bases at J, with 10 bases between. Looked up from germline, CDR1 is LGHNA and CDR2 is YSLEER. The CDR3 spans 14 residues.

As DNA, the CDR3 is TGTGCCAGCAGTTTAAGTTCCGAGGGAGAAGGAATCGAGCAGTACTTC. It yields the protein CASSLSSEGEGIEQYF. This chain links TRBV28 with TRBJ2-7, with D tentatively TRBD2 (5 bases). CDR1 MDHEN and CDR2 SYDVKM come from the germline V gene. This CDR3 is built from 16 residues. Trimming shortened V by 2 bases and J by 6 bases, and 20 bases separated the two germline ends.

The rearrangement links TRBV4-3 to TRBJ2-6; TRBD2 agrees at 15 bases. The junction had 11 bases not matched to a gene; V was cut back by 4 bases and J by 4 bases. The CDR3 is made up of 20 amino acids. Germline V gene data show CDR1 as LGHNA and CDR2 as YSLEER. DNA for the CDR3: TGCGCCAGCAGCCTACTACCCGGGACTAGCGGGGGGTCAGGGGCCAACGTCCTGACTTTC. The encoded protein is CASSLLPGTSGGSGANVLTF.

V usage is TRBV5-1 and J usage is TRBJ2-5, with 11 positions matching TRBD2. CDR1 and CDR2 from the germline V gene are SGHRS and YFSETQ. With V trimmed by 0 bases and J by 3 bases, 4 bases remained unmatched. The CDR3 has 16 amino acids. The CDR3 reads CASSLGPSGGKETQYF. The CDR3 nucleotides read TGCGCCAGCAGCTTGGGTCCTAGCGGGGGGAAAGAGACCCAGTACTTC.

This chain joins TRBV10-2 and TRBJ1-5; D remains ambiguous. This CDR3 is built from 10 residues. Deletions cut 7 bases from V and 6 bases from J, with 4 bases between. Germline assignment: CDR1 WSHSY and CDR2 SAAADI. In nucleotides, the CDR3 is TGCGCCAGCATGGGTCAGCCCCAGCATTTT. It yields the protein CASMGQPQHF.

V and J are TRBV4-3 and TRBJ2-3, with D uncertain. The CDR3 is 18 residues long. Trimming pared 0 bases from V and 0 bases from J, leaving 16 bases between. Germline assignment: CDR1 LGHNA and CDR2 YSLEER. The CDR3 spells CASSQDRVSAISTDTQYF. The DNA of the CDR3 is TGCGCCAGCAGCCAAGATAGAGTAAGCGCAATAAGCACAGATACGCAGTATTTT.

The J gene is TRBJ1-2, the V gene TRBV2; D is perhaps TRBD1 (5 bases). Trimming left V 6 bases short and J 4 bases short, with 12 bases between. In germline, CDR1 is SNHLY, CDR2 FYNNEI. The CDR3 length is 13 residues. In DNA, the CDR3 is TGTGCCAGCAGGGTAAGACAGACCTATGGCTACACCTTC. Its protein product is CASRVRQTYGYTF.

The chain uses TRBV5-1 and TRBJ2-7; 8 bases match TRBD1. CDR3 size: 17 residues. V was pared by 2 bases and J by 0 bases, with 10 bases of the junction left unmatched. Germline CDR1 and CDR2: SGHRS and YFSETQ. The CDR3: CASSLRQGTYGSYEQYF. The CDR3 region has the DNA TGCGCCAGCAGCTTAAGACAGGGGACCTATGGCTCCTACGAGCAGTACTTC.

This clone came up a few times. The J gene is TRBJ1-1, the V gene TRBV5-1, with D possibly TRBD1 on 6 matching bases. Germline V gene sequence: CDR1 SGHRS, CDR2 YFSETQ. This CDR3 contains 15 residues. V lost 0 bases and J 4 bases, leaving 13 bases between the germline ends. CDR3 nucleotide sequence: TGCGCCAGCAGCTTGGGGGGGGCCGGGGGCACTGAAGCTTTCTTT. It translates to CASSLGGAGGTEAFF.

The chain carries TRBV20-1 and TRBJ2-7; no firm D call. Trimming pared 2 bases from V and 3 bases from J, leaving 5 bases between. The CDR3 length is 11 residues. Germline assignment: CDR1 DFQATT and CDR2 SNEGSKA (reference sequence). In DNA, the CDR3 is TGCAGTGCTAGATTGGGCTACGAGCAGTACTTC. Its translation is CSARLGYEQYF.